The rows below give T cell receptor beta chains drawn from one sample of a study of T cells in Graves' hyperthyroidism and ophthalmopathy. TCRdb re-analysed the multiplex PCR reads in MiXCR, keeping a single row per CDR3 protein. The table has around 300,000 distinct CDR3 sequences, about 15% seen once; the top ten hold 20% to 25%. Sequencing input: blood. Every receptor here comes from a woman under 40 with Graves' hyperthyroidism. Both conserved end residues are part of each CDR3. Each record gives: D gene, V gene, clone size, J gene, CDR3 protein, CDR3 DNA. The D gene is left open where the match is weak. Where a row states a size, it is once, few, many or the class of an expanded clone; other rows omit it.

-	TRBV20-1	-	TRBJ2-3	CSASGTWGGTDTQYF	TGCAGTGCTAGTGGCACCTGGGGAGGCACAGATACGCAGTATTTT
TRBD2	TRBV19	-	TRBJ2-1	CASSSSRGTSGFYNEQLF	TGTGCCAGCTCCAGTAGCCGAGGGACTAGTGGTTTCTACAATGAGCAGCTCTTC
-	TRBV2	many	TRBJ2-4	CASSEEVNIQYF	TGTGCCAGCAGTGAAGAGGTGAACATTCAGTACTTC
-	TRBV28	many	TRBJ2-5	CASSSPHSITPRTGGRETQYF	TGTGCCAGCAGTTCCCCACACAGTATAACCCCGCGAACCGGCGGGCGAGAGACCCAGTACTTC
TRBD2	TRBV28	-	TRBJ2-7	CASTVGLAAYEQYF	TGTGCCAGCACTGTGGGACTAGCAGCTTACGAGCAGTACTTC
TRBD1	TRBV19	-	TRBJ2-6	CASHPGGQGASGANVLTF	TGTGCCAGCCACCCCGGGGGACAGGGAGCATCTGGGGCCAACGTCCTGACTTTC
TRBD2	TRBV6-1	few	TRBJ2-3	CASSKGLAGITDTQYF	TGTGCCAGCAGTAAGGGACTAGCGGGGATCACAGATACGCAGTATTTT
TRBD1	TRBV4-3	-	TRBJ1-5	CASSQYHGQGDQPQHF	TGCGCCAGCAGCCAATACCACGGACAGGGAGATCAGCCCCAGCATTTT
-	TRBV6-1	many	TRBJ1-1	CASRNLNTEAFF	TGTGCCAGCAGGAATCTGAACACTGAAGCTTTCTTT
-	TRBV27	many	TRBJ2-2	CASRRTGELFF	TGTGCCAGCCGTAGAACCGGGGAGCTGTTTTTT
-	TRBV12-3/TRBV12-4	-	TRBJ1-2	CASSLSPPNYGYTF	TGTGCCAGCAGTTTATCCCCTCCGAACTATGGCTACACCTTC
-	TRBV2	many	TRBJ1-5	CASSEQQFNSNQPQHF	TGTGCCAGCAGTGAACAACAGTTTAATAGCAATCAGCCCCAGCATTTT
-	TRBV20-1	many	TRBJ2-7	CSARKTDYYEQYF	TGCAGTGCTAGAAAGACAGATTACTACGAGCAGTACTTC
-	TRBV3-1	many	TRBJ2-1	CASSHGIGERFF	TGTGCCAGCAGCCACGGCATAGGGGAAAGGTTCTTC
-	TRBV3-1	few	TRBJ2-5	CASSWRGWETQYF	TGTGCCAGCAGCTGGAGGGGTTGGGAGACCCAGTACTTC
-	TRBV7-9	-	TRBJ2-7	CASSGRRLEGYEQYF	TGTGCCAGCAGCGGCCGGAGGCTTGAGGGCTACGAGCAGTACTTC
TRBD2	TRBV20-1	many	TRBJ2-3	CSARSSSGSTDTQYF	TGCAGTGCTAGATCCTCTAGCGGGAGCACAGATACGCAGTATTTT
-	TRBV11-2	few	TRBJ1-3	CASSPTTALGTIYF	TGTGCCAGCAGCCCTACCACAGCCTTGGGCACCATATATTTT
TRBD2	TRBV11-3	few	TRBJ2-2	CASNQAGGELFF	TGTGCCAGCAACCAAGCGGGAGGGGAGCTGTTTTTT
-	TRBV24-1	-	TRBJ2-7	CATSRNEQYF	TGTGCCACCAGTCGCAACGAGCAGTACTTC
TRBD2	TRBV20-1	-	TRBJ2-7	CSARESPGGYEQYF	TGCAGTGCTAGAGAGTCTCCGGGAGGCTACGAGCAGTACTTC
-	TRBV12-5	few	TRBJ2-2	CASGLQSGPRNTGELFF	TGTGCTAGTGGTTTGCAATCCGGGCCCCGTAACACCGGGGAGCTGTTTTTT
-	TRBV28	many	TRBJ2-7	CATVGAASEQYF	TGTGCCACCGTCGGGGCAGCCTCCGAGCAGTACTTC
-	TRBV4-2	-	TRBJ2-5	CASSQDLGVQETQYF	TGTGCCAGCAGCCAAGATCTGGGCGTACAAGAGACCCAGTACTTC
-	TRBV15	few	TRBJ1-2	CATSRDTSYGYTF	TGTGCCACCAGCAGAGACACAAGCTATGGCTACACCTTC
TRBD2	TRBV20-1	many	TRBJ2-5	CSAPGPGGETQYF	TGCAGTGCCCCAGGCCCGGGGGGAGAGACCCAGTACTTC
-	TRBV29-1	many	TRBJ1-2	CSVGAGNDGYTF	TGCAGCGTTGGGGCAGGGAACGATGGCTACACCTTC
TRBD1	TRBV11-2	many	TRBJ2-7	CASSFMGQETYEQYF	TGTGCCAGCAGCTTTATGGGACAGGAGACCTACGAGCAGTACTTC
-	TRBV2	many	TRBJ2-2	CASRKDLGTGELFF	TGTGCCAGCAGGAAGGACCTGGGCACCGGGGAGCTGTTTTTT
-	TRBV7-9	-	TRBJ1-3	CASSFRLGGNTIYF	TGTGCCAGCAGCTTTAGGCTAGGTGGAAACACCATATATTTT
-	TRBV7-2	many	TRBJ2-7	CASSFLGGSPAYEQYF	TGTGCCAGCAGCTTCCTAGGGGGGAGCCCCGCCTACGAGCAGTACTTC
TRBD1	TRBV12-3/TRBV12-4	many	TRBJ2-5	CASSSGQGAGETQYF	TGTGCCAGCAGTTCTGGACAGGGGGCTGGCGAGACCCAGTACTTC
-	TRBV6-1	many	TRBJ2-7	CASRSLGSYEQYF	TGTGCCAGCAGATCCCTCGGCTCCTACGAGCAGTACTTC
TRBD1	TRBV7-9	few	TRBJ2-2	CASSPRQGLAGELFF	TGTGCCAGCAGCCCCCGACAGGGTTTAGCCGGGGAGCTGTTTTTT
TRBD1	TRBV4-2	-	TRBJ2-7	CASSQEWGQDPPEQYF	TGTGCCAGCAGCCAAGAATGGGGACAGGACCCTCCCGAGCAGTACTTC
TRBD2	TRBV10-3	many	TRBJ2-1	CAISESGTSGLLRQFF	TGTGCCATCAGTGAGTCGGGGACTAGCGGTCTTCTAAGGCAGTTCTTC
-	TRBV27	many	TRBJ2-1	CASSFGAPPSNEQFF	TGTGCCAGCAGTTTTGGGGCACCCCCAAGCAATGAGCAGTTCTTC
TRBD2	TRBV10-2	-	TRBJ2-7	CASSQDPASGTYEQYF	TGCGCCAGCAGCCAAGATCCGGCTAGCGGGACCTACGAGCAGTACTTC
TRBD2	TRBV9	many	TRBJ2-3	CASSPGLAGADTQYF	TGTGCCAGCAGCCCAGGACTAGCGGGAGCCGATACGCAGTATTTT
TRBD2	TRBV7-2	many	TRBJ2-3	CASSLGVSGISDTQYF	TGTGCCAGCAGCTTAGGGGTTAGCGGGATATCAGATACGCAGTATTTT
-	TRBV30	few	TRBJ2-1	CAWSNTNEQFF	TGTGCCTGGAGTAATACCAATGAGCAGTTCTTC
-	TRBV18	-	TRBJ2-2	CASSPGQPNTGELFF	TGTGCCAGCTCACCAGGGCAGCCGAACACCGGGGAGCTGTTTTTT